These T cell receptor beta chains were read from a single sample in a study of blood T cell repertoires in COVID-19. Data came from immunoSEQ multiplex PCR; TCRdb stores just in-frame clones and leaves some out. The profile shows more than 95,000 clones, 90% of them singletons. The specimen sequenced was peripheral blood. The receptors were gathered from a human donor with active COVID-19. The donor label of this sample is uncertain. Each CDR3 is given with its conserved first and last residue. Fields, in order: D gene, J gene, clone size, V gene, CDR3 protein, CDR3 DNA. D genes are given only for firm matches. Clone size is stated in some rows and not others, as once, few, many or a class when expanded.

>TRBD2|TRBJ2-7|-|TRBV10-2
CASRRGEGGDYEQYF
TGCGCCAGCAGAAGAGGTGAGGGAGGGGACTACGAGCAGTACTTC
>TRBD1|TRBJ1-4|-|TRBV19
CASSADRIRREKLFF
TGTGCCAGTAGTGCGGACAGGATCCGTCGTGAAAAACTGTTTTTT
>TRBD1|TRBJ1-2|-|TRBV6-5
CAGSTPGTGAGYTF
TGTGCCGGCAGTACACCTGGGACAGGGGCTGGCTACACCTTC
>TRBD1|TRBJ2-5|-|TRBV24-1
CATATGGLETQYF
TGTGCCACAGCGACAGGGGGCTTAGAGACCCAGTACTTC
>-|TRBJ2-7|-|TRBV5-4
CASSFSLGGPLSYEQYF
TGTGCCAGCAGCTTTTCTTTGGGGGGGCCTCTCTCCTACGAGCAGTACTTC
>-|TRBJ1-2|-|TRBV3-1/TRBV3-2
CASSQGTADYGYTF
TGTGCCAGCAGCCAAGGTACAGCAGACTATGGCTACACCTTC
>TRBD2|TRBJ2-1|-|TRBV4-2
CASSQDVLAGGDWFF
TGTGCCAGCAGCCAAGATGTCCTAGCGGGGGGCGACTGGTTCTTC
>-|TRBJ1-2|-|TRBV30
CAWTPLGGSGYTF
TGTGCCTGGACCCCCCTGGGAGGAAGTGGCTACACCTTC
>TRBD1|TRBJ2-7|-|TRBV13
CASSLGGQGAFYEQYF
TGTGCCAGCAGTTTAGGGGGACAGGGGGCATTTTACGAGCAGTACTTC
>-|TRBJ1-2|-|TRBV18
CASSPVNFWGQAQYGYTF
TGTGCCAGCTCACCAGTTAATTTTTGGGGCCAGGCCCAATATGGCTACACCTTC
>TRBD1|TRBJ2-6|-|TRBV25-1
CASRGRTGLANVLTF
TGTGCCAGCAGGGGACGGACAGGACTGGCCAACGTCCTGACTTTC
>-|TRBJ2-1|few|TRBV9
CASSSLEGSSYNEQFF
TGTGCCAGCAGTAGCTTGGAGGGAAGCTCCTACAATGAGCAGTTCTTC
>TRBD2|TRBJ2-1|-|TRBV4-3
CASSQDGGDNEQFF
TGCGCCAGCAGCCAAGACGGGGGGGACAATGAGCAGTTCTTC
>-|TRBJ1-5|-|TRBV27
CASSFTTGNQPQHF
TGTGCCAGCAGTTTTACGACAGGCAATCAGCCCCAGCATTTT
>TRBD1|TRBJ1-1|once|TRBV28
CASSSPQGVYPEAFF
TGTGCCAGCAGTTCCCCACAGGGGGTATACCCTGAAGCTTTCTTT
>-|TRBJ1-1|-|TRBV6-5
CASAWAGAMNTEAFF
TGTGCCAGCGCGTGGGCAGGGGCGATGAACACTGAAGCTTTCTTT
>-|TRBJ2-7|-|TRBV5-1
CASSPESYEQYF
TGCGCCAGCAGCCCCGAGTCCTACGAGCAGTACTTC
>TRBD1|TRBJ1-4|-|TRBV7-9
CASSRGDRDIEKLFF
TGTGCCAGCAGCCGTGGGGACAGGGATATTGAAAAACTGTTTTTT
>-|TRBJ2-4|-|TRBV12-3/TRBV12-4
CASGQLAKNIQYF
TGTGCCAGTGGACAGCTAGCCAAAAACATTCAGTACTTC
>-|TRBJ1-4|-|TRBV27
CASSSLGTTNEKLFF
TGTGCCAGCAGTTCCCTCGGCACTACAAATGAAAAACTGTTTTTT
>-|TRBJ1-6|-|TRBV13
CASNTQNSYNSPLHF
TGTGCCAGCAACACACAGAACTCCTATAATTCACCCCTCCACTTT
>-|TRBJ1-2|-|TRBV6-5
CASRRDRNYGYTF
TGTGCCAGCAGAAGAGACAGAAACTATGGCTACACCTTC
>-|TRBJ1-4|-|TRBV28
CASSTVRDDGSEKLFF
TGTGCCAGCAGTACAGTTAGGGACGACGGGAGTGAAAAACTGTTTTTT
>TRBD1|TRBJ1-2|-|TRBV19
CASTSTGRSGGYTF
TGTGCCAGTACCTCGACAGGGAGGTCTGGGGGCTACACCTTC
>-|TRBJ1-6|-|TRBV7-9
CASSPAGGSYNSPLHF
TGTGCCAGCAGCCCGGCCGGGGGCTCCTATAATTCACCCCTCCACTTT
>TRBD2|TRBJ2-3|-|TRBV5-4
CASSLWTSGPTDTQYF
TGTGCCAGCAGCCTTTGGACTAGCGGTCCCACAGATACGCAGTATTTT
>-|TRBJ1-2|once|TRBV19
CASRGGNNYGYTF
TGTGCCAGTAGGGGGGGAAATAACTATGGCTACACCTTC
>-|TRBJ1-1|-|TRBV9
CASSALDRRRGTEAFF
TGTGCCAGCAGCGCCTTGGACCGGAGGAGAGGCACTGAAGCTTTCTTT
>-|TRBJ1-6|-|TRBV10-3
CATSGDNYNSPLHF
TGTGCCACCTCCGGGGACAACTATAATTCACCCCTCCACTTT
>TRBD2|TRBJ2-3|-|TRBV5-1
CASSLRLAGASTDTQYF
TGCGCCAGCAGCTTGCGGCTAGCGGGGGCATCCACGGATACGCAGTATTTT
>-|TRBJ2-7|-|TRBV12-3/TRBV12-4
CASSLDSSYEQYF
TGTGCCAGCAGTTTGGACAGCTCCTACGAGCAGTACTTC
>TRBD1|TRBJ2-5|-|TRBV6-5
CASSNRDREETQYF
TGTGCCAGCAGCAACCGGGACAGGGAAGAGACCCAGTACTTC
>-|TRBJ1-2|once|TRBV6-6
CASSYSKGGGYTF
TGTGCCAGCAGTTACTCGAAAGGCGGGGGCTACACCTTC
>-|TRBJ2-7|few|TRBV4-1
CASSRSSGYEQYF
TGCGCCAGCAGCCGATCATCAGGATACGAGCAGTACTTC
>TRBD2|TRBJ2-1|-|TRBV7-6
CASSLAVAGGLYNEQFF
TGTGCCAGCAGCTTAGCAGTAGCGGGGGGCCTCTACAATGAGCAGTTCTTC
>-|TRBJ2-1|-|TRBV5-1
CASGVTTGVNNEQFF
TGCGCCAGCGGCGTGACGACCGGGGTAAACAATGAGCAGTTCTTC
>-|TRBJ1-1|-|TRBV7-3
CASSLLGGASTEAFF
TGTGCCAGCAGCTTATTAGGGGGGGCAAGTACTGAAGCTTTCTTT
>TRBD1|TRBJ1-2|-|TRBV5-1
CASSTEDRVSGYTF
TGCGCCAGCAGCACCGAGGACAGGGTCAGCGGCTACACCTTC
>-|TRBJ1-2|-|TRBV30
CAWSDPTGLLNYGYTF
TGTGCCTGGAGTGACCCGACAGGTCTCCTTAACTATGGCTACACCTTC
>-|TRBJ2-1|-|TRBV10-3
CAISGGGGDEQFF
TGTGCCATCAGTGGTGGGGGGGGCGATGAGCAGTTCTTC
>TRBD1|TRBJ1-2|-|TRBV29-1
CSVEEESDREESF
TGCAGCGTTGAGGAAGAGTCGGACAGGGAAGAAAGCTTC
>TRBD1|TRBJ2-3|-|TRBV14
CASSRQGVNTDTQYF
TGTGCCAGCAGCCGACAGGGCGTTAACACAGATACGCAGTATTTT
>TRBD1|TRBJ2-3|-|TRBV5-5
CASSTMGTGDTDTQYF
TGTGCCAGCAGCACTATGGGGACAGGGGACACAGATACGCAGTATTTT
>-|TRBJ2-7|-|TRBV5-1
CASSLHASSYEQYF
TGCGCCAGCAGCTTGCACGCGTCCTCCTACGAGCAGTACTTC
>TRBD2|TRBJ2-7|-|TRBV15
CATSREQGGGHEQYF
TGTGCCACCAGCAGAGAACAAGGCGGGGGACACGAGCAGTACTTC
>TRBD1|TRBJ1-1|-|TRBV4-3
CASSPGQGGNTEAFF
TGCGCCAGCAGCCCGGGACAGGGGGGGAACACTGAAGCTTTCTTT
>-|TRBJ2-7|once|TRBV30
CAWRRGSYEQYF
TGTGCCTGGAGGCGGGGTTCCTACGAGCAGTACTTC
>-|TRBJ2-3|-|TRBV27
CASSLWQGMRTDTQYF
TGTGCCAGCAGTTTATGGCAGGGGATGCGCACAGATACGCAGTATTTT
>-|TRBJ1-2|-|TRBV30
CAWRRPSGYGYTF
TGTGCCTGGAGGAGGCCCTCTGGCTATGGCTACACCTTC
>-|TRBJ2-3|-|TRBV19
CASSIAGGLITDTQYF
TGTGCCAGTAGTATCGCTGGCGGTCTGATCACAGATACGCAGTATTTT
>TRBD1|TRBJ2-7|-|TRBV28
CASSIQGSTHYEQYF
TGTGCCAGCAGTATACAGGGGTCTACCCACTACGAGCAGTACTTC
>TRBD2|TRBJ2-5|-|TRBV6-1
CASSGTTLAGPGKTQYF
TGTGCCAGCAGTGGAACCACACTAGCGGGGCCCGGGAAGACCCAGTACTTC